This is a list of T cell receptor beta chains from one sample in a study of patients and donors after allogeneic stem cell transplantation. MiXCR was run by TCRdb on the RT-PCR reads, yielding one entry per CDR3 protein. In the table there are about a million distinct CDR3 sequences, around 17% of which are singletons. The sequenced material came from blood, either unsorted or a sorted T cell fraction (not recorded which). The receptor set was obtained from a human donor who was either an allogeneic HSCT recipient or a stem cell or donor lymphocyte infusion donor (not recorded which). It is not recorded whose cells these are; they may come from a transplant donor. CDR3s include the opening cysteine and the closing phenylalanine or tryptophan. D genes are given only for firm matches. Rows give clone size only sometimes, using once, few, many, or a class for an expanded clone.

cdr3_nt: TGTGCCAGCAGTTACTCAAGAAGGGTGGGGGATCAGCCCCAGCATTTT; cdr3_aa: CASSYSRRVGDQPQHF; clone_size: NA; d_call: NA; j_call: TRBJ1-5; v_call: TRBV6-2/TRBV6-3
cdr3_nt: TGCAGTGCTTTCGGGACAGGTCCCCTCTCCTACAATGAGCAGTTCTTC; cdr3_aa: CSAFGTGPLSYNEQFF; clone_size: NA; d_call: TRBD1; j_call: TRBJ2-1; v_call: TRBV20-1
cdr3_nt: TGTGCCAGCTCACCGAAGAGGGACAGCATCTATGGCTACACCTTC; cdr3_aa: CASSPKRDSIYGYTF; clone_size: few; d_call: TRBD1; j_call: TRBJ1-2; v_call: TRBV18
cdr3_nt: TGTGCCAGTAGTACGGGACAGGGCGGGAATGAGCAGTTCTTC; cdr3_aa: CASSTGQGGNEQFF; clone_size: few; d_call: TRBD1; j_call: TRBJ2-1; v_call: TRBV19
cdr3_nt: TGCGCCAGCAGCCAAGATCTAAGCTCTGGGGCCAACGTCCTGACTTTC; cdr3_aa: CASSQDLSSGANVLTF; clone_size: few; d_call: NA; j_call: TRBJ2-6; v_call: TRBV4-3
cdr3_nt: TGTGCCAGCAGCTTAGCGGGGGGGTCGGCGAACACCGGGGAGCTGTTTTTT; cdr3_aa: CASSLAGGSANTGELFF; clone_size: NA; d_call: TRBD2; j_call: TRBJ2-2; v_call: TRBV7-6
cdr3_nt: TGTGCCAGCAGTTTCCGCCTGGGGCAGGGACAAGAGACCCAGTACTTC; cdr3_aa: CASSFRLGQGQETQYF; clone_size: NA; d_call: NA; j_call: TRBJ2-5; v_call: TRBV12-3/TRBV12-4
cdr3_nt: TGCGCCAGCAGCGGATCTAGCGGAGCCCACGCATACTTC; cdr3_aa: CASSGSSGAHAYF; clone_size: NA; d_call: TRBD2; j_call: TRBJ2-7; v_call: TRBV5-1
cdr3_nt: TGTGCCTGGAGGGCTCAGACCAACACCGGGGAGCTGTTTTTT; cdr3_aa: CAWRAQTNTGELFF; clone_size: NA; d_call: NA; j_call: TRBJ2-2; v_call: TRBV30
cdr3_nt: TGCAGCGTCGGGACAGGGGGCTACGAGCAGTACTTC; cdr3_aa: CSVGTGGYEQYF; clone_size: many; d_call: TRBD1; j_call: TRBJ2-7; v_call: TRBV29-1
cdr3_nt: TGTGCCAGCATCTCGACGGCGGCGGCCCCCTACGAGCAGTACTTC; cdr3_aa: CASISTAAAPYEQYF; clone_size: few; d_call: NA; j_call: TRBJ2-7; v_call: TRBV28
cdr3_nt: TGCGCCAGCAGGATGAGCTCGGGGGAAGGCTATGGCTACACCTTC; cdr3_aa: CASRMSSGEGYGYTF; clone_size: NA; d_call: NA; j_call: TRBJ1-2; v_call: TRBV5-1
cdr3_nt: TGTGCCAGCAGCGTTGCCCCCGGCGTAACAGGGCCGAACACTGAAGCTTTCTTT; cdr3_aa: CASSVAPGVTGPNTEAFF; clone_size: NA; d_call: NA; j_call: TRBJ1-1; v_call: TRBV9
cdr3_nt: TGTGCCAGCAGTGCGGGGATTTACGAAAAACTGTTTTTT; cdr3_aa: CASSAGIYEKLFF; clone_size: NA; d_call: NA; j_call: TRBJ1-4; v_call: TRBV2
cdr3_nt: TGTGCCAGCAGCCATAACAGGGTACAGCTGTTTTTT; cdr3_aa: CASSHNRVQLFF; clone_size: NA; d_call: NA; j_call: TRBJ2-2; v_call: TRBV3-1
cdr3_nt: TGTGCCAGCAGCCAATCAGAGTACAATGAGCAGTTCTTC; cdr3_aa: CASSQSEYNEQFF; clone_size: few; d_call: NA; j_call: TRBJ2-1; v_call: TRBV3-1
cdr3_nt: TGCGCCAGCAGCCAAGATATCACTGAGGGCTACGAGCAGTACTTC; cdr3_aa: CASSQDITEGYEQYF; clone_size: few; d_call: NA; j_call: TRBJ2-7; v_call: TRBV4-1
cdr3_nt: TGCGCCAGCAGCCAATTAGGTTTGGGGAACGGCTACACCTTC; cdr3_aa: CASSQLGLGNGYTF; clone_size: few; d_call: NA; j_call: TRBJ1-2; v_call: TRBV4-1
cdr3_nt: TGTGCCAGCAGCTTACAGGGATTAACAGATACGCAGTATTTT; cdr3_aa: CASSLQGLTDTQYF; clone_size: NA; d_call: NA; j_call: TRBJ2-3; v_call: TRBV7-2
cdr3_nt: TGTGCTAGTCGCTTCGGACAGAAGACTTCTCAAGAGACCCAGTACTTC; cdr3_aa: CASRFGQKTSQETQYF; clone_size: NA; d_call: NA; j_call: TRBJ2-5; v_call: TRBV12-5
cdr3_nt: TGCGCCAGCAGCCATCCAAGGGGCGACCCCTATGGCTACACCTTC; cdr3_aa: CASSHPRGDPYGYTF; clone_size: few; d_call: NA; j_call: TRBJ1-2; v_call: TRBV4-1
cdr3_nt: TGTGCCTGGAGGTCATCCAGGGGGACCCAGTACTTC; cdr3_aa: CAWRSSRGTQYF; clone_size: once; d_call: NA; j_call: TRBJ2-5; v_call: TRBV30
cdr3_nt: TGCAGCGTTCCCGGGACTAGCGGGACCCTGGGCACCGGGGAGCTGTTTTTT; cdr3_aa: CSVPGTSGTLGTGELFF; clone_size: NA; d_call: TRBD2; j_call: TRBJ2-2; v_call: TRBV29-1
cdr3_nt: TGTGCCAGCAGCTATACAGGGGGCATCAATCAGCCCCAGCATTTT; cdr3_aa: CASSYTGGINQPQHF; clone_size: NA; d_call: TRBD1; j_call: TRBJ1-5; v_call: TRBV12-3/TRBV12-4
cdr3_nt: TGTGCCAGCAAACTAACAGGGGGCTTCACTGAAGCTTTCTTT; cdr3_aa: CASKLTGGFTEAFF; clone_size: few; d_call: TRBD1; j_call: TRBJ1-1; v_call: TRBV12-3/TRBV12-4
cdr3_nt: TGTGCCAGCAGCGTAGGTCTGACAGGGAGAGAGACCCAGTACTTC; cdr3_aa: CASSVGLTGRETQYF; clone_size: NA; d_call: TRBD1; j_call: TRBJ2-5; v_call: TRBV9
cdr3_nt: TGTGCCACCAGTGACTGGACTAGCGGACCCTCCTACAATGAGCAGTTCTTC; cdr3_aa: CATSDWTSGPSYNEQFF; clone_size: many; d_call: TRBD2; j_call: TRBJ2-1; v_call: TRBV24-1
cdr3_nt: TGTGCCAGCTCACCACCAGACCCCGGGGGGGAGACCCAGTACTTC; cdr3_aa: CASSPPDPGGETQYF; clone_size: few; d_call: TRBD2; j_call: TRBJ2-5; v_call: TRBV18
cdr3_nt: TGTGCCAGCAGTTTTTCAAGGACAGGGAGCTCTGGAAACACCATATATTTT; cdr3_aa: CASSFSRTGSSGNTIYF; clone_size: many; d_call: TRBD1; j_call: TRBJ1-3; v_call: TRBV12-3/TRBV12-4
cdr3_nt: TGTGCCAGCAGTGAAGGCATCCAAGAGACCCAGTACTTC; cdr3_aa: CASSEGIQETQYF; clone_size: NA; d_call: NA; j_call: TRBJ2-5; v_call: TRBV2
cdr3_nt: TGTGCCAGCAGTTACTCGAGCTTGTTGTTAAGCGGTAACGAGCAGTACTTC; cdr3_aa: CASSYSSLLLSGNEQYF; clone_size: NA; d_call: NA; j_call: TRBJ2-7; v_call: TRBV6-5
cdr3_nt: TGTGCCAGCGATTTGAGGGTGTCGGGCAATCAGCCCCAGCATTTT; cdr3_aa: CASDLRVSGNQPQHF; clone_size: NA; d_call: NA; j_call: TRBJ1-5; v_call: TRBV2
cdr3_nt: TGCGCCAGCAGTAGGACTAGCGTGAACAATGAGCAGTTCTTC; cdr3_aa: CASSRTSVNNEQFF; clone_size: NA; d_call: TRBD2; j_call: TRBJ2-1; v_call: TRBV5-1
cdr3_nt: TGCAGTGCTAGGGAATTGAACACTGAAGCTTTCTTT; cdr3_aa: CSARELNTEAFF; clone_size: NA; d_call: NA; j_call: TRBJ1-1; v_call: TRBV20-1
cdr3_nt: TGCGCCAGCAGCCGGGGACAGGATCATGATACGCAGTATTTT; cdr3_aa: CASSRGQDHDTQYF; clone_size: NA; d_call: TRBD1; j_call: TRBJ2-3; v_call: TRBV5-1